The 24 T cell receptor beta chains reported below all come from one sample, sequenced in a study of blood T cells in healthy people across ages. Alongside a J-beta primer mix, a sample-barcoded 5' primer served in a second PCR lasting about 6 to 12 cycles. TCRdb re-derived calls from the 5' RACE reads in MiXCR, one entry per CDR3 protein. Of approximately 820,000 distinct CDR3 sequences listed, more than 40% are singletons. What was sequenced was blood. Receptors were obtained from a man aged 55 to 70 in good health.

The chain has TRBV7-9 and TRBJ2-1; a weak D match, TRBD2 (5 bases). Per the germline V gene, CDR1 is SEHNR and CDR2 is FQNEAQ (reference sequence). V was pared by 5 bases and J by 7 bases, with 24 bases between. This CDR3 spans 17 amino acids. The CDR3 loop is CASSPPDGRPRDNEQFF. The CDR3 bases are TGTGCCAGCAGCCCGCCGGACGGCCGACCACGGGATAATGAGCAGTTCTTC.

In its sample, this clonotype was seen a few times. The chain has TRBV20-1 and TRBJ2-5; unclear D gene. The CDR3 covers 14 residues. CDR1 DFQATT and CDR2 SNEGSKA come from the germline V gene (reference sequence). Trimming took off 2 bases at V and 4 bases at J, with 14 bases between the two ends. The chain's CDR3 is CSARQGSFGETQYF. For the CDR3, the DNA is TGCAGTGCTAGACAAGGGTCGTTCGGAGAGACCCAGTACTTC.

With regard to this clonotype: A much more abundant neighbour one base away suggests this may be a read error. The V gene is TRBV7-9, the J gene TRBJ2-5; the D call may be TRBD1 or TRBD2 (5 bases each). This CDR3 region has 16 residues. The germline V gene encodes CDR1 SEHNR and CDR2 FQNEAQ (reference sequence). The CDR3 coding sequence is TGTGCCAGCAGCTTAGGTATCGGGGCGACCCAAGAGACCCGGTACTTC. It specifies CASSLGIGATQETRYF.

This clonotype was observed a handful of times. The chain joins TRBV10-2 to TRBJ2-4; D unclear. TRBJ2-7 matches the DNA end more closely, so the J call is doubtful. The CDR3 has 11 amino acids. The germline gives CDR1 WSHSY, CDR2 SAAADI. For the CDR3, the DNA is TGCGCCAGCGCGGACGTCAACGAGCAGTACTTC. Amino acid sequence: CASADVNEQYF.

This clonotype was detected a few times. V usage is TRBV28 and J usage is TRBJ2-4, with a tentative D call TRBD1 (6 bases). The CDR3 spans 15 residues. The ends were cut back, 5 bases at V and 5 bases at J, with 16 bases in the middle. The germline gives CDR1 MDHEN, CDR2 SYDVKM. DNA for the CDR3: TGTGCCAGCAGTCCCGGGACAACATACCAAAACATTCAGTACTTC. Amino acids: CASSPGTTYQNIQYF.

The gene calls are TRBV15 and TRBJ1-4; 10 positions match TRBD1. The CDR3 is 18 residues long. V lost 1 base, J lost 6 bases, and 11 bases stayed unmatched. The germline gives CDR1 LNHNV, CDR2 YYDKDF (reference sequence). The CDR3 loop reads CATSRGFGATGGDEKLFF. CDR3 nucleotides: TGTGCCACCAGCAGAGGGTTTGGGGCGACAGGGGGCGATGAAAAACTGTTTTTT.

V and J are TRBV4-1 and TRBJ2-3; 7 bases map to TRBD2. The junction had 18 bases not matched to a gene; V was cut back by 4 bases and J by 2 bases. In germline, CDR1 is MGHRA, CDR2 YSYEKL. The CDR3 sequence is 19 residues long. The CDR3 loop reads CASSRTGVASGAFTDTQYF. CDR3 nucleotide sequence: TGCGCCAGCAGCCGGACGGGTGTAGCTAGCGGCGCATTCACAGATACGCAGTATTTT.

The chain uses TRBV9 and TRBJ1-5; the D gene is possibly TRBD1 (6 bases). V was trimmed by 4 bases and J by 5 bases, leaving 16 bases between them. This CDR3 has 15 amino acids. In germline, CDR1 is SGDLS, CDR2 YYNGEE. The CDR3 DNA reads as TGTGCCAGCAGCCTAAGGGGGGAGTGGGATCAGCCCCAGCATTTT. This encodes CASSLRGEWDQPQHF.

This sequence joins TRBV3-1 and TRBJ2-6; D gene unclear. CDR1 is LGHDT, CDR2 YNNKEL, per germline (reference sequence). This CDR3 comprises 17 residues. With 2 bases removed from V and 2 bases from J, the gap between germline ends came to 13 bases. CDR3 sequence reads: CASSQTPDITGANVLTF. The CDR3 DNA follows: TGTGCCAGCAGCCAAACCCCAGACATCACTGGGGCCAACGTCCTGACTTTC.

The gene calls are TRBV5-1 and TRBJ2-3; D unclear. V shed 0 bases and J shed 4 bases, with 9 bases lying between them. The CDR3 spans 14 residues. Germline loops: CDR1 SGHRS, CDR2 YFSETQ. CDR3 coding DNA: TGCGCCAGCAGCTTGGCCGGTATAGCAGATACGCAGTATTTT. It codes for CASSLAGIADTQYF. The full variable domain, its missing parts supplied by reference TRBV5-1 and TRBJ2-3, is KAGVTQTPRYLIKTRGQQVTLSCSPISGHRSVSWYQQTPGQGLQFLFEYFSETQRNKGNFPGRFSGRQFSNSRSEMNVSTLELGDSALYLCASSLAGIADTQYFGPGTRLTVL.

This clonotype appeared many times. This rearrangement joins TRBV11-2 to TRBJ2-3, with a possible D match to TRBD1 (6 bases). CDR3 length: 14 amino acids. Germline CDR1 SGHAT, CDR2 FQNNGV. V was pared by 6 bases and J by 0 bases, with 10 bases between. The CDR3 coding sequence is TGTGCCAGCAGGAGGACAGCAAGCACAGATACGCAGTATTTT. Translating gives CASRRTASTDTQYF.

On this clonotype: Germline is not matched at one junction end, which may reflect a read error. V usage is TRBV5-1 and J usage is TRBJ2-7; D may be TRBD1 or TRBD2 (5 bases each). The germline CDR1 and CDR2 sequences are SGHRS and YFSETQ. This CDR3 has 14 residues. CDR3: CASILESRDHEQYF. CDR3 in DNA: TGCGCCAGCATCTTGGAATCCAGGGACCACGAGCAGTACTTC.

This clonotype was picked up a small number of times. CDR3 sequence reads: CASSLEGQVTYGYTF. DNA for the CDR3: TGCGCCAGCAGCTTGGAGGGACAGGTTACCTATGGCTACACCTTC. The chain combines TRBV5-1 with TRBJ1-2; 8 nucleotides match TRBD1. The germline CDR1 and CDR2 sequences are SGHRS and YFSETQ. With 0 bases clipped from V and 4 bases from J, the junction kept 5 bases outside the gene matches. This CDR3 is built from 15 residues.

This chain connects TRBV28 to TRBJ1-2; D call uncertain. The CDR3 is 13 residues long. Germline assignment: CDR1 MDHEN and CDR2 SYDVKM. Trimming cost V 7 bases and J 0 bases, with 9 bases left between them. The CDR3 region has the DNA TGTGCCAGCAAGGACGGAGCTAACTATGGCTACACCTTC. This gives the protein CASKDGANYGYTF.

This chain uses TRBV25-1 with TRBJ1-4, with a tentative D call TRBD1 (6 bases). Germline V CDR1 and CDR2: MGHDK, SYGVNS. V was shortened by 0 bases and J by 7 bases, with 9 bases between the two germline ends. This CDR3 is 14 amino acids long. CDR3 sequence reads: CASSEYWGAEKLFF. The CDR3 DNA sequence: TGTGCCAGCAGTGAATATTGGGGGGCTGAAAAACTGTTTTTT.

The rearrangement links TRBV5-5 to TRBJ1-2; the D gene is possibly TRBD1 (5 bases). CDR1 and CDR2 (germline): SGHKS, YYEKEE (reference sequence). V gave up 5 bases and J gave up 8 bases, with 13 bases separating them. The CDR3 runs to 12 residues. This CDR3 reads CASRRDLRGYTF. As DNA, the CDR3 is TGTGCCAGCAGGAGGGACTTGAGGGGCTACACCTTC.

This clonotype has a count of ten or more. The J gene is TRBJ2-7, the V gene TRBV7-9, with 11 bases that match TRBD1. Germline lookup yields CDR1 SEHNR and CDR2 FQNEAQ (reference sequence). This CDR3 has 15 amino acids. Trimming cost V 0 bases and J 2 bases; bases outside gene matches: 0. CDR3 bases: TGTGCCAGCAGCTTAGCGGGACAGGGGGCCTACGAGCAGTACTTC. Its translation is CASSLAGQGAYEQYF.

This clonotype came up a few times. V usage is TRBV19 and J usage is TRBJ2-7, with 11 positions matching TRBD2. The germline gives CDR1 LNHDA, CDR2 SQIVND (reference sequence). The trim removed 6 bases at V and 3 bases at J, leaving 7 bases unmatched. CDR3 length: 15 amino acids. The CDR3 region has the DNA TGTGCCAGTAGGGAAACTAGCGGGGGTTACTACGAGCAGTACTTC. As protein: CASRETSGGYYEQYF.

In its sample, this clonotype was seen a few times. The V and J genes are TRBV9 and TRBJ2-7, with D possibly being TRBD1 (5 bases). CDR1 SGDLS and CDR2 YYNGEE come from the germline V gene. The CDR3 runs 14 residues. Between the trimmed V and J ends, which lost 4 bases and 3 bases, there was a span of 14 bases. The CDR3 loop is CASSLTAQGYEQYF. CDR3 bases: TGTGCCAGCAGCCTCACAGCGCAGGGCTACGAGCAGTACTTC.

For this clonotype: At one boundary the junction diverges from the germline segment, which might be a read error. The CDR3 is CASSPQARSTDAQYF. CDR3 in DNA: TGTGCCAGCAGCCCCCAGGCACGAAGCACAGATGCGCAGTATTTT. This chain uses TRBV7-3 with TRBJ2-3, with D uncertain. CDR3 length: 15 amino acids. Germline V gene lookup returns CDR1 SGHTA and CDR2 FQGTGA.

The gene calls are TRBV20-1 and TRBJ2-7; TRBD2 matches at 8 bases. The CDR3 contains 14 residues. Germline loops: CDR1 DFQATT, CDR2 SNEGSKA (reference sequence). V lost 6 bases, J lost 5 bases, and 12 bases stayed unmatched. This chain's CDR3 is CSARGTSTLNEQYF. The CDR3 DNA is TGCAGTGCCCGAGGGACTAGTACTTTGAACGAGCAGTACTTC.

In its sample, this clonotype was seen a few times. This chain uses TRBV25-1 with TRBJ2-7, with D possibly matching TRBD1 (6 bases). Germline CDR1 MGHDK, CDR2 SYGVNS. The CDR3 has 14 amino acids. V was cut by 4 bases and J by 3 bases, with 13 bases left in between. CDR3 sequence: CASSVQGVLYEQYF. CDR3 DNA sequence: TGTGCCAGCAGTGTACAGGGAGTCCTCTACGAGCAGTACTTC.

This chain connects TRBV7-2 to TRBJ2-7; 8 bases line up with TRBD2. Germline-derived CDR1 and CDR2 are SGHTA and FQGNSA. The V segment lost 1 base and the J segment 4 bases; nucleotides outside the gene matches: 9. CDR3 length: 16 residues. The CDR3 reads CASSLGYGTRVYEQYF. CDR3 in DNA: TGTGCCAGCAGCTTAGGGTACGGGACTAGAGTTTACGAGCAGTACTTC.

The rearrangement uses TRBV18 and TRBJ2-6; D gene unclear. V lost 1 base and J lost 0, with 10 bases in between. This CDR3 comprises 17 residues. Germline CDR1 is KGHSH and CDR2 is LQKENI. Here the CDR3 DNA reads TGTGCCAGCTCACCACGAGACATCCTCTCTGGGGCCAACGTCCTGACTTTC. Protein product: CASSPRDILSGANVLTF.